This TCR beta chain is from a study of cytomegalovirus exposure and HLA in healthy donors. Donors in the study were healthy people who gave bone marrow. The PCR had 60 Vbeta and 13 Jbeta primers. TCRdb keeps only in-frame clones here, not all; method: immunoSEQ multiplex PCR. The repertoire holds 150,000 or so clones, approximately 80% seen once, with 7.5% to 9% in the top ten. To note about this clone: The target antigen is unknown.

The CDR3 totals 16 residues. From germline, CDR1 is SGHVS and CDR2 FQNEAQ. The trim removed 4 bases at V and 0 bases at J, leaving 6 bases unmatched. Study findings and constraints: The authors later found most CMV-associated TCR beta chains appeared HLA-restricted. In a later analysis, common viral pathogens appeared linked to several of the most significant clusters.

The sample consisted of PBMCs. J is TRBJ1-5 and V is TRBV7-8, with TRBD1 matching over 7 bases. The receptor was isolated from a male donor in good health and CMV-seropositive. As DNA, the CDR3 is TGTGCCAGCAGCTCCTGGGACAGAAATAGCAATCAGCCCCAGCATTTT. It translates to CASSSWDRNSNQPQHF.